The 5 T cell receptor beta chains presented below share a single source sample, sequenced in a study of T cell repertoires in cytomegalovirus infection. MiXCR, run by TCRdb on the reads, gives a single entry per CDR3 protein. This sample has 650,000 to 850,000 distinct CDR3 sequences, with under 35% found just once. No antigen has been identified for these receptors. The material was cultured CD8+ T cells from PBMCs, obtained from culture after CMV antigen stimulation. These receptors were collected from a human donor in good health (CMV status not recorded). Some clones in this sample may be carry-over from other donors' samples.

The V gene is TRBV27, the J gene TRBJ2-3; TRBD2 matches 8 bases. V was clipped by 5 bases and J by 5 bases; unmatched bases: 9. This CDR3 has 15 residues. In germline, CDR1 is MNHEY, CDR2 SMNVEV (reference sequence). CDR3 DNA: TGTGCCAGCAGTCCCCGGACTAGCAGGGGAGATACGCAGTATTTT. Its translation is CASSPRTSRGDTQYF.

This clonotype was observed a few times. The chain recombines TRBV6-2 or TRBV6-3 with TRBJ2-2; no firm D call. Deletions cut 6 bases from V and 7 bases from J, with 6 bases between. Germline-derived CDR1 and CDR2 are MNHEY and SVGEGT. This CDR3 is 11 amino acids long. CDR3 protein: CASSRHGELFF. CDR3 in DNA: TGTGCCAGCAGCCGCCACGGGGAGCTGTTTTTT.

This chain uses TRBV20-1 with TRBJ2-7; 7 positions match TRBD1. V lost 0 bases to trimming and J lost 3 bases; unmatched junction nucleotides: 5. In germline, CDR1 is DFQATT, CDR2 SNEGSKA (reference sequence). The length of the CDR3 is 14 residues. In DNA, the CDR3 is TGCAGTGCTAGAGATCTGGCAGGGGGCTACGAGCAGTACGTC. The encoded protein is CSARDLAGGYEQYV.

This clonotype was seen more than once but under ten times. The chain couples TRBV29-1 to TRBJ1-1, with D hard to call. This CDR3 spans 12 amino acids. V was shortened by 5 bases and J by 0 bases, with 7 bases between the two germline ends. Germline-derived CDR1 and CDR2 are SQVTM and ANQGSEA. The CDR3 DNA follows: TGCAGCGTTTACGGGCTGAACACTGAAGCTTTCTTT. It yields the protein CSVYGLNTEAFF.

This clonotype showed up many times. The V call is TRBV11-1, the J call TRBJ2-3; 8 bases map to TRBD1. The CDR3 has 16 amino acids. Per the germline V gene, CDR1 is SGHAT and CDR2 is FQDESV (reference sequence). The V segment lost 5 bases and the J segment 4 bases; nucleotides outside the gene matches: 11. The CDR3 nucleotides read TGTGCCAGCAGCCCAGGGGACAGGTTCATCGCAGATACGCAGTATTTT. Amino acid sequence: CASSPGDRFIADTQYF.